These 7 T cell receptor beta chains originate from one sample sequenced in a study of beta chain features in type 1 diabetes. General study results and limits: Type 1 diabetes patients showed a moderate but significant shortening of TCRB CDR3s in all four CD4+ subsets.

Antigen specificity for these receptors is unknown. The whole isolated RNA underwent reverse transcription, so sequencing captured expressed TCRB transcripts. TCRdb keeps only in-frame clones here, not all; method: immunoSEQ multiplex PCR. The sample lists some 640,000 clones, 11% to 15% seen once, with 0.03% to 0.04% in the top ten. Sequencing was performed on naive CD4+ T cells from blood. The receptors shown here come from a man younger than 35 with type 1 diabetes.

This chain links TRBV5-6 with TRBJ2-3; D remains unclear. In germline, CDR1 is SGHDT, CDR2 YYEEEE. The V gene lost 2 bases and the J gene lost 14 bases, with 6 bases spanning the gap. The CDR3 is made up of 9 amino acids. The DNA for the CDR3 is TGTGCCAGCAGCTTTTGGGCGTATTTT. The encoded protein is CASSFWAYF.

The chain has TRBV29-1 and TRBJ1-1; D is undetermined. V lost 2 bases and J lost 2, with 6 bases in between. This CDR3 comprises 12 residues. Germline CDR1 and CDR2: SQVTM and ANQGSEA. CDR3 nucleotide sequence: TGCAGCGTTGAAAACCGTAACACTGAAGCTTTCTTT. Translated: CSVENRNTEAFF.

The genes are TRBV30 and TRBJ2-5; 9 bases agree with TRBD2. Unmatched junction bases numbered 8, after V lost 8 bases and J lost 4 bases. Germline lookup yields CDR1 GTSNPN and CDR2 SVGIG (reference sequence). This CDR3 spans 13 amino acids. The CDR3 spells CAVSGGLGETQYF. CDR3 DNA sequence: TGTGCCGTTAGCGGGGGCTTAGGAGAGACCCAGTACTTC. Filled out from reference TRBV30 and TRBJ2-5, the complete variable domain reads SQTIHQWPATLVQPVGSPLSLECTVEGTSNPNLYWYRQAAGRGLQLLFYSVGIGQISSEVPQNLSASRPQDRQFILSSKKLLLSDSGFYLCAVSGGLGETQYFGPGTRLLVL.

This clone occurred a few times. The chain links TRBV2 to TRBJ2-3; 10 bases are shared with TRBD2. The CDR3 is made up of 15 amino acids. Trimming took 3 bases from V and 4 from J; bases not matched to a gene: 4. Germline V lookup: CDR1 SNHLY, CDR2 FYNNEI. The CDR3 loop is CASSEGLARPDTQYF. In nucleotides, the CDR3 is TGTGCCAGCAGTGAGGGACTAGCGCGTCCAGATACGCAGTATTTT.

This clone was counted between two and nine times. The rearrangement joins TRBV11-2 to TRBJ2-4; a possible D gene is TRBD1 (5 bases). CDR3 size: 13 residues. The V and J ends lost 1 base and 6 bases respectively, with 7 bases between them. Germline values: CDR1 SGHAT, CDR2 FQNNGV. The CDR3 DNA is TGTGCCAGCAGCTTAGGACAGTCAAACATTCAGTACTTC. It specifies CASSLGQSNIQYF.

The sample holds a few counts of this clone. V usage is TRBV6-5 and J usage is TRBJ1-1; D is perhaps TRBD1 (5 bases). Trimming left V 5 bases short and J 1 base short, with 11 bases between. Germline values: CDR1 MNHEY, CDR2 SVGAGI. This CDR3 contains 14 residues. The CDR3: CASSLSTANTEAFF. CDR3 DNA: TGTGCCAGCAGTCTTTCGACAGCGAACACTGAAGCTTTCTTT.

J is TRBJ2-3 and V is TRBV9, with no clear D. This CDR3 has 12 residues. Between the trimmed V and J ends, which lost 4 bases and 5 bases, there was a span of 8 bases. Germline V gene data show CDR1 as SGDLS and CDR2 as YYNGEE. This CDR3 is CASSPSQDTQYF. DNA of the CDR3: TGTGCCAGCAGCCCTTCCCAAGATACGCAGTATTTT.